These 30 T cell receptor beta chains came from one sample sequenced in a study of T-cell memory formation after mild COVID-19. From the 5' RACE reads, TCRdb called clonotypes with MiXCR, one entry per CDR3 protein. This sample has tens of thousands of distinct CDR3 sequences, with around a quarter found just once. Sequencing was carried out using PBMCs or a T cell subset sorted from them (not recorded which). The receptors were gathered from a man younger than 35 who had mild COVID-19 (a few samples of this study predate the infection). Cell type and time point are not known.

The gene calls are TRBV20-1 and TRBJ1-1; TRBD1 aligns across 7 bases. Germline V lookup: CDR1 DFQATT, CDR2 SNEGSKA (reference sequence). J lost 3 bases, V lost 0 bases, and 7 bases had no gene match. This CDR3 is built from 15 residues. This CDR3 is CSARDLVQGYTEAFF. The CDR3 DNA reads TGCAGTGCTAGAGATCTGGTACAGGGGTACACTGAAGCTTTCTTT.

This clonotype has a handful of counts. The J gene is TRBJ2-7, the V gene TRBV18, with 8 bases fitting TRBD2. From germline, CDR1 is KGHSH and CDR2 LQKENI. This CDR3 has 14 amino acids. The J segment lost 4 bases and the V segment lost 6 bases, leaving 8 bases of the junction unmatched. The CDR3 sequence: CASSPGSSGYEQYV. The CDR3 bases are TGTGCCAGCTCGCCCGGCTCTAGCGGGTACGAGCAGTACGTC.

The V call is TRBV5-1, the J call TRBJ1-1; perhaps TRBD1 as D (5 bases). V was cut by 2 bases and J by 1 base, with 12 bases left in between. This CDR3 has 15 amino acids. Germline CDR1 SGHRS, CDR2 YFSETQ. For the CDR3, the DNA is TGCGCCAGCAGCTTCCCGGGACGGCAGAACACTGAAGCTTTCTTT. The encoded protein is CASSFPGRQNTEAFF.

The chain combines TRBV4-3 with TRBJ2-3; 8 nucleotides line up with TRBD2. There are 15 residues in the CDR3. Per germline, CDR1 LGHNA and CDR2 YSLEER. Trimming at V came to 4 bases and at J to 7 bases, leaving 10 bases not matched to a gene. The CDR3 reads CASSPAGTSLNTQYF. CDR3 DNA: TGCGCCAGCAGCCCGGCCGGGACTAGTCTTAATACGCAGTATTTT.

V and J are TRBV5-1 and TRBJ2-3, with 9 bases matching TRBD2. The germline CDR1 and CDR2 sequences are SGHRS and YFSETQ. After removal of 6 bases from V and 3 bases from J, the junction contained 5 bases not matched to a gene. This CDR3 contains 14 residues. CDR3 coding DNA: TGCGCCAGCATGGCGGGGGGGCGGACAGATACGCAGTATTTT. It codes for CASMAGGRTDTQYF.

The chain employs TRBV12-3 or TRBV12-4 and TRBJ2-2; TRBD2 might be the D (6 bases). The CDR3 is made up of 16 amino acids. V lost 3 bases and J lost 0, with 11 bases in between. The CDR3 protein is CASSFRGTPNTGELFF. CDR3 DNA sequence: TGTGCCAGCAGTTTTCGGGGGACCCCGAACACCGGGGAGCTGTTTTTT.

The chain combines TRBV19 with TRBJ1-1; a weak D match, TRBD1 (5 bases). Germline V gene lookup returns CDR1 LNHDA and CDR2 SQIVND (reference sequence). The CDR3 runs to 11 residues. The V end was cut by 10 bases, the J end by 4 bases, with 10 bases between. The CDR3 sequence: CAIRRGTEAFF. The DNA for the CDR3 is TGTGCCATTAGGAGGGGCACTGAAGCTTTCTTT.

This clonotype was picked up many times. J is TRBJ2-7 and V is TRBV7-8; D perhaps matches TRBD1 (6 bases). Germline values: CDR1 SGHVS, CDR2 FQNEAQ. The CDR3 is 15 residues long. Trimming cost V 5 bases and J 7 bases, with 21 bases left between them. The CDR3 loop is CASSPAEGVTREQYV. CDR3 coding DNA: TGTGCCAGCAGCCCCGCTGAGGGGGTAACGCGGGAGCAGTACGTC.

The chain is built from TRBV7-9 and TRBJ2-1; D not certain. CDR3 length equals 12 residues. Germline V CDR1 and CDR2: SEHNR, FQNEAQ (reference sequence). V shed 8 bases and J shed 5 bases, with 10 bases lying between them. The CDR3 protein is CASFVGNNEQFF. CDR3 bases: TGTGCCAGCTTTGTTGGCAACAATGAGCAGTTCTTC.

The sample holds a few counts of this clonotype. The chain recombines TRBV25-1 with TRBJ2-3; tentatively, D is TRBD2 (5 bases). Germline V gives CDR1 MGHDK, CDR2 SYGVNS. The CDR3 totals 15 residues. Between the trimmed V and J ends, which lost 4 bases and 2 bases, there was a span of 13 bases. CDR3 bases: TGTGCCAGCAGTGGGCCACCACGGGACACAGATACGCAGTATTTT. Encoded protein: CASSGPPRDTDTQYF.

This clonotype was picked up a small number of times. V and J are TRBV10-3 and TRBJ1-1; D unresolved. Germline CDR1 ENHRY, CDR2 SYGVKD. V was pared by 7 bases and J by 2 bases, with 8 bases between. The CDR3 consists of 12 residues. As DNA, the CDR3 is TGTGCCATCATAACAGACAACACTGAAGCTTTCTTT. It encodes CAIITDNTEAFF.

This clonotype is large (0.1 to 1%) in the sample. The V call is TRBV15, the J call TRBJ2-2, with TRBD2 identical over 8 bases. The CDR3 consists of 15 residues. The J segment lost 6 bases and the V segment lost 0 bases, leaving 3 bases of the junction unmatched. Germline V gives CDR1 LNHNV, CDR2 YYDKDF (reference sequence). The CDR3, as DNA: TGTGCCACCAGCAGAGATACGGGGGGGCCCGGGGAGCTGTTTTTT. This translates into CATSRDTGGPGELFF.

The table lists this clonotype with a few counts. CDR3 DNA sequence: TGTGCCACCGCGACAGGGGCCGGGGAGCTGTTTTTT. This translates into CATATGAGELFF. The chain couples TRBV28 to TRBJ2-2; 8 bases are shared with TRBD1. Germline CDR1 reads MDHEN; CDR2 reads SYDVKM. Trimming took 10 bases from V and 6 from J; bases not matched to a gene: 4. The CDR3 is 12 residues long.

The chain employs TRBV5-1 and TRBJ2-5; 10 nucleotides line up with TRBD1. V was clipped by 3 bases and J by 4 bases; unmatched bases: 6. The germline V gene encodes CDR1 SGHRS and CDR2 YFSETQ. CDR3 length equals 15 residues. This CDR3 is CASSYLDRGRETQYF. CDR3 nucleotides: TGCGCCAGCAGCTATCTGGACAGGGGGAGAGAGACCCAGTACTTC.

This clonotype was seen only a few times. This chain connects TRBV11-2 to TRBJ2-5; TRBD2 matches 12 bases. The CDR3 is 15 amino acids. With V trimmed by 8 bases and J by 5 bases, 9 bases remained unmatched. CDR1 and CDR2 from the germline V gene are SGHAT and FQNNGV. CDR3 bases: TGTGCCAGCCGGGCTAGCGGGGGGGTAGGGGAGACCCAGTACTTC. It codes for CASRASGGVGETQYF.

The chain recombines TRBV7-9 with TRBJ2-3, with no clear D. V shed 1 base and J shed 2 bases, with 7 bases lying between them. The CDR3 has 14 amino acids. Germline loops: CDR1 SEHNR, CDR2 FQNEAQ (reference sequence). The chain's CDR3 is CASSLDLITDTQYF. Here the CDR3 DNA reads TGTGCCAGCAGCTTAGATCTGATCACAGATACGCAGTATTTT.

V gene TRBV4-2 combines with J gene TRBJ2-3; 14 bases fit TRBD2. The germline gives CDR1 LGHNA, CDR2 YNFKEQ. The length of the CDR3 is 20 residues. Trimming at V came to 0 bases and at J to 2 bases, leaving 10 bases not matched to a gene. Here the CDR3 reads CASSQDRTGTSGGATDTQYF. In nucleotides, the CDR3 is TGTGCCAGCAGCCAAGACAGAACCGGGACTAGCGGGGGAGCCACAGATACGCAGTATTTT.

The chain has TRBV19 and TRBJ2-5; 7 bases map to TRBD1. With 1 base clipped from V and 4 bases from J, the junction kept 0 bases outside the gene matches. Germline values: CDR1 LNHDA, CDR2 SQIVND (reference sequence). The CDR3 is made up of 13 amino acids. CDR3 amino acids: CASSIGTGETQYF. The CDR3 DNA sequence: TGTGCCAGTAGTATAGGGACAGGAGAGACCCAGTACTTC.

This clonotype was detected only a few times. This chain joins TRBV5-5 and TRBJ2-7; no clear D. CDR3 length: 14 residues. Trimming took off 1 base at V and 4 bases at J, with 12 bases between the two ends. Germline loops: CDR1 SGHKS, CDR2 YYEKEE (reference sequence). The CDR3 spells CASSLTDALYEQYF. CDR3 nucleotide sequence: TGTGCCAGCAGCTTGACAGATGCTCTATACGAGCAGTACTTC.

The chain is built from TRBV4-1 and TRBJ1-6; 8 positions agree with TRBD1. Unmatched junction bases numbered 9, after V lost 2 bases and J lost 9 bases. Germline V CDR1 and CDR2: MGHRA, YSYEKL. The CDR3 sequence is 16 residues long. The CDR3 loop is CASSQSQGARGSPLHF. CDR3 bases: TGCGCCAGCAGCCAATCTCAGGGGGCGCGTGGTTCACCCCTCCACTTT.

The chain carries TRBV29-1 and TRBJ2-3, with TRBD2 matching over 9 bases. The V and J ends lost 3 bases and 5 bases, in that order; junction bases with no gene match: 6. CDR1 is SQVTM, CDR2 ANQGSEA, per germline. This CDR3 contains 14 residues. The CDR3 is CSVEPSGGLDTQYF. CDR3 nucleotides: TGCAGCGTTGAGCCCAGCGGGGGGTTAGATACGCAGTATTTT.

The sample holds a few counts of this clonotype. The chain recombines TRBV30 with TRBJ2-7, with D perhaps being TRBD1 or TRBD2 (5 bases each). The ends were cut back, 5 bases at V and 7 bases at J, with 15 bases in the middle. The CDR3 runs to 12 residues. Germline values: CDR1 GTSNPN, CDR2 SVGIG (reference sequence). CDR3 in DNA: TGTGCCTGGGGGGGTGGTGGGACGGAGCAGTACTTC. Its protein product is CAWGGGGTEQYF.

This rearrangement joins TRBV29-1 to TRBJ2-3; the D is unclear. V lost 4 bases, J lost 7 bases, and 12 bases lay in between. The length of the CDR3 is 12 residues. Per germline, CDR1 SQVTM and CDR2 ANQGSEA. CDR3 in amino acids: CSVASLENTQYF. In DNA, the CDR3 is TGCAGCGTTGCCTCCCTGGAAAATACGCAGTATTTT.

Only a few counts were recorded for this clonotype. CDR3 coding DNA: TGTGCCAGCAGCCAAGACTCTAGCGGGGGCAATAACTACGAGCAGTACGTC. It is translated as CASSQDSSGGNNYEQYV. The genes are TRBV4-2 and TRBJ2-7; the match to TRBD2 covers 10 bases. Germline loops: CDR1 LGHNA, CDR2 YNFKEQ. Trimming cost V 0 bases and J 3 bases; bases outside gene matches: 8. CDR3 length: 17 residues.

This clonotype has just a few counts. The chain links TRBV4-3 to TRBJ2-1; 8 nucleotides align to TRBD2. CDR1 is LGHNA, CDR2 YSLEER, per germline. V lost 4 bases and J lost 1; bases outside the gene matches: 9. CDR3 size: 17 residues. The CDR3 coding sequence is TGCGCCAGCAGCCCCTCCCTTCTAGCGGGTTCCTACAATGAGCAGTTCTTC. Translation gives CASSPSLLAGSYNEQFF.

This clonotype was counted many times. The genes are TRBV20-1 and TRBJ2-5; D gene uncertain. V was trimmed by 4 bases and J by 4 bases, leaving 19 bases between them. Germline CDR1 and CDR2: DFQATT and SNEGSKA (reference sequence). The length of the CDR3 is 15 residues. The chain's CDR3 is CSATFEGLSSETQYF. The CDR3 DNA follows: TGCAGTGCTACCTTCGAAGGGCTATCATCAGAGACCCAGTACTTC.

This clonotype has just a few counts. CDR3 sequence reads: CASSVVVGETQYF. Here the CDR3 DNA reads TGTGCCAGCAGCGTTGTAGTTGGGGAGACCCAGTACTTC. The chain employs TRBV12-3 or TRBV12-4 and TRBJ2-5; D gene unclear. The CDR3 is 13 amino acids. V lost 6 bases to trimming and J lost 5 bases, with 13 bases between them.

In this sample, this clonotype turned up a few times. The chain combines TRBV5-6 with TRBJ2-2; a possible D gene is TRBD1 (6 bases). Germline CDR1 SGHDT, CDR2 YYEEEE. V shed 4 bases and J shed 2 bases, with 15 bases lying between them. The CDR3 totals 16 residues. CDR3 amino acids: CASSGTGSENTGELFF. DNA of the CDR3: TGTGCCAGCAGCGGAACAGGGAGTGAAAACACCGGGGAGCTGTTTTTT.

In nucleotides, the CDR3 is TGCAGTGCGGATGATGGACAGGGCGTAAATGAAAAACTGTTTTTT. Translated, it gives CSADDGQGVNEKLFF. The J gene is TRBJ1-4, the V gene TRBV20-1; 8 bases are shared with TRBD1. Trimming took 6 bases from V and 5 from J; bases not matched to a gene: 11. The CDR3 is 15 amino acids. CDR1 is DFQATT and CDR2 is SNEGSKA in the germline V gene (reference sequence).

This clonotype was counted at least ten times. CDR3 in DNA: TGTGCCAGCAGTCCGACTAGCGGGGAGTACAATGAGCAGTTCTTC. Encoded protein: CASSPTSGEYNEQFF. V usage is TRBV6-4 and J usage is TRBJ2-1, with 11 bases that match TRBD2. This CDR3 is built from 15 residues. Per the germline V gene, CDR1 is MRHNA and CDR2 is SNTAGT. V lost 5 bases to trimming and J lost 4 bases; unmatched junction nucleotides: 4.